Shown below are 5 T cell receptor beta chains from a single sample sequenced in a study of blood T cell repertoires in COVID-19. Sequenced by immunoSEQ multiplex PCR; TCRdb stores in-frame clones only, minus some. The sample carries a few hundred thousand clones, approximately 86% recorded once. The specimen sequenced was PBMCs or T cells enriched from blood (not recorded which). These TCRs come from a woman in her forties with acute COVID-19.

The CDR3 sequence: CASSLQGFDGYTF. CDR3 DNA sequence: TGTGCCAGTAGCCTCCAGGGGTTTGACGGCTACACCTTC. The chain links TRBV19 to TRBJ1-2; D might be TRBD1 (6 bases). Trimming cost V 6 bases and J 8 bases, with 16 bases left between them. CDR1 is LNHDA, CDR2 SQIVND, per germline (reference sequence). This CDR3 has 13 residues.

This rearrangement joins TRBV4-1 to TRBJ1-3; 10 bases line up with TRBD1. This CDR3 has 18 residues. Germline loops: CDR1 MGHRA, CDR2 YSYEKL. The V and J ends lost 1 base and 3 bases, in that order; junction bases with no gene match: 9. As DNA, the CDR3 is TGCGCCAGCAGCCAAGTGATCGCCGGGGACAGGGGTGGAAACACCATATATTTT. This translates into CASSQVIAGDRGGNTIYF.

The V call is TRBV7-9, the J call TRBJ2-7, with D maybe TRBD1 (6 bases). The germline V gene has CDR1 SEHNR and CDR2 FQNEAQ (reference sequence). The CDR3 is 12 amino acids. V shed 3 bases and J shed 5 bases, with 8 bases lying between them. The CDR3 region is CASSFDRNEQYF. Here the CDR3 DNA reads TGTGCCAGCAGCTTCGACAGGAACGAGCAGTACTTC.

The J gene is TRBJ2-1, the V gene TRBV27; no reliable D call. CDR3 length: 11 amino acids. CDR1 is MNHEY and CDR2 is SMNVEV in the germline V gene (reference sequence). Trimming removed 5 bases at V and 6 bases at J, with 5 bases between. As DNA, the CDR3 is TGTGCCAGCAGTAGCTTCAATGAGCAGTTCTTC. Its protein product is CASSSFNEQFF.

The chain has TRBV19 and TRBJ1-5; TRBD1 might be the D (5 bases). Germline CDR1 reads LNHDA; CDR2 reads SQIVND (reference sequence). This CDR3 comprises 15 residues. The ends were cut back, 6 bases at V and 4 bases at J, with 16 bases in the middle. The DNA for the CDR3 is TGTGCCAGTAGAGAGACAGAACTAACTAATCAGCCCCAGCATTTT. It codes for CASRETELTNQPQHF.